This T cell receptor beta chain was recorded in a study of blood T cell repertoires in COVID-19. Looking at the study overall: Collection of acute and convalescent COVID-19 samples took place in the United States, Italy and Spain.

Deletions cut 4 bases from V and 2 bases from J, with 12 bases between. CDR3 length: 15 residues. The V gene's germline CDR1 is SGHDN and CDR2 FVKESK. Methods used by the authors: Quantification of nucleated cells was approximated via reference gene primer amplification. Libraries were prepared by immunoSEQ multiplex PCR; TCRdb keeps only in-frame clonotypes and omits some of them. The V and J calls and the clone size are those of that table, but D and trimming were determined from the DNA. The repertoire has around 80,000 clones, 75% to 90% of them found once; the top ten carry under 5.5%. Sequencing was performed on peripheral blood. This sequence was found in a woman between 70 and 85 years old with acute or convalescent COVID-19. The genes are TRBV14 and TRBJ2-1, with D perhaps matching TRBD1 (6 bases). CDR3 residues: CASSLGTTPYNEQFF. The DNA of the CDR3 is TGTGCCAGCAGCCTTGGGACAACTCCCTACAATGAGCAGTTCTTC.